The clone carrying this T cell receptor (beta chain) was seen once. Antigen unknown. The V end lost 6 bases, the J end lost 5 bases, and 22 bases lay between the germline ends. In germline, CDR1 is MNHNY, CDR2 SVGAGI (reference sequence). The CDR3 totals 16 residues. The deep-level immunoSEQ assay was used. Using immunoSEQ multiplex PCR, the repertoire was profiled, and TCRdb retains in-frame clones only, with some absent. This table has millions of clones, approximately 90% appearing once. The data derive from a study of shared clonotypes between healthy human individuals. Study findings and constraints: Sharing across four donors was highest in naive CD4 (roughly 5%) and lowest in memory CD8 (0.4%).

This receptor was taken from a man aged 18 to 35 in good health. The sample comprised naive CD4+ T cells sorted from blood. Regarding subset: CD45RA+ positively selected. This rearrangement joins TRBV6-6 to TRBJ1-1; tentative D call: TRBD1 (5 bases). CDR3 nucleotide sequence: TGTGCCAGCAGGATACTAGGTGTGGGGGATTCAACTGAAGCTTTCTTT. It translates to CASRILGVGDSTEAFF.